This T cell receptor (beta chain) stems from a study of neoadjuvant anti-PD-1 for oral cavity cancer. Assay: immunoSEQ multiplex PCR; the TCRdb copy retains only in-frame clones and omits some. This table holds about 80,000 clones, 84% found once. Germline lookup yields CDR1 ENHRY and CDR2 SYGVKD. V lost 6 bases, J lost 4 bases, and 3 bases stayed unmatched. This CDR3 has 15 amino acids. The source is a person aged 35-79 years with oral cavity squamous cell carcinoma. This chain joins TRBV10-3 and TRBJ2-7; 16 nucleotides align to TRBD2. The sample was PBMCs, taken before nivolumab (anti-PD-1) treatment. CDR3 nucleotide sequence: TGTGCCATCAGGGGGGGACTAGCGGGAGGGTACGAGCAGTACTTC. Translated: CAIRGGLAGGYEQYF.